The 5 T cell receptor beta chains in this list originate from one sample, sequenced in a study of CD8 T cells in Susac syndrome. RNA totalling about 0.45 to 1 ug underwent reverse transcription with random hexamers. TCRdb processed the immunoSEQ multiplex PCR reads anew with MiXCR; each CDR3 protein has one entry. The sample shows tens of thousands of distinct CDR3 sequences, roughly 95% of them seen only once. The sequenced sample consisted of CD8+ T cells from PBMCs. Receptor source: a human donor with Susac syndrome.

The chain employs TRBV30 and TRBJ1-3; D is unresolved. Germline V CDR1 and CDR2: GTSNPN, SVGIG (reference sequence). With 0 bases removed from V and 3 bases from J, the gap between germline ends came to 12 bases. This CDR3 is 15 amino acids long. The CDR3 loop is CAWSVGGGRGNTIYF. The CDR3 coding sequence is TGTGCCTGGAGTGTGGGAGGAGGCCGTGGAAACACCATATATTTT.

V usage is TRBV20-1 and J usage is TRBJ1-6, with a tentative D call TRBD1 (5 bases). Germline CDR1 DFQATT, CDR2 SNEGSKA (reference sequence). Deletions cut 1 base from V and 8 bases from J, with 9 bases between. The CDR3 is made up of 13 amino acids. The CDR3, as DNA: TGCAGTGCTAGAGTGGGAGGGGATTCACCCCTCCACTTT. Its protein product is CSARVGGDSPLHF.

J is TRBJ1-1 and V is TRBV6-5, with 8 bases that match TRBD1. The CDR3 is 13 amino acids. Germline values: CDR1 MNHEY, CDR2 SVGAGI. J lost 9 bases, V lost 2 bases, and 5 bases had no gene match. The CDR3 DNA reads TGTGCCAGCAGTTACGGACAGGGCCTTCAAGCTTTCTTT. Its protein is CASSYGQGLQAFF.

The chain recombines TRBV20-1 with TRBJ1-1; D gene unclear. Germline assignment: CDR1 DFQATT and CDR2 SNEGSKA (reference sequence). V lost 6 bases and J lost 10, with 15 bases in between. The CDR3 extends over 11 amino acids. The CDR3 loop reads CSATTVDVAFF. For the CDR3, the DNA is TGCAGTGCCACGACTGTAGACGTAGCTTTCTTT.

This chain uses TRBV13 with TRBJ1-2; D is ambiguous. The germline CDR1 and CDR2 sequences are PRHDT and FYEKMQ (reference sequence). The ends were cut back, 0 bases at V and 4 bases at J, with 9 bases in the middle. The CDR3 covers 14 residues. Written as DNA, the CDR3 is TGTGCCAGCAGCTTAGGCTTGGACGGCTATGGCTACACCTTC. Protein product: CASSLGLDGYGYTF. The full variable domain, rest sourced from reference TRBV13 and TRBJ1-2, is AAGVIQSPRHLIKEKRETATLKCYPIPRHDTVYWYQQGPGQDPQFLISFYEKMQSDKGSIPDRFSAQQFSDYHSELNMSSLELGDSALYFCASSLGLDGYGYTFGSGTRLTVV.